Described below is a single TCR beta chain sequence and its context. The antigen is unknown. These data originate in a study of T cells in localized non-small cell lung cancer. Overall study findings and caveats: Heterogeneity within the tumor remains possible, as just one region underwent sequencing. Uninvolved adjacent lung had more T cell clonality than any other tissue, topping tumor. In the blood, greater T cell density corresponded to longer overall survival. A median of roughly 52 of the top 100 tumor clones appeared in adjacent lung, which was paired and uninvolved.

Assay used: immunoSEQ multiplex PCR; TCRdb lists only in-frame clones, some missing. The sample gives around 67,000 clones, 90% of which show up once; 1.5% to 2% is in the top ten. Sequenced material: peripheral blood, taken before any cancer treatment. This sequence originates from a woman aged 35-70 years with stage I lung adenocarcinoma.

The CDR3 is CASSQRGDSYNEQFF. The CDR3 nucleotides read TGTGCCAGCTCCCAAAGGGGGGATTCCTACAATGAGCAGTTCTTC. The chain links TRBV18 to TRBJ2-1, with D perhaps given as TRBD1 or TRBD2 (6 bases each). Trimming removed 6 bases at V and 1 base at J, with 13 bases between. The CDR3 has 15 residues. Germline V gene lookup returns CDR1 KGHSH and CDR2 LQKENI.